The following is a TCR beta chain sequence with its context. The target antigen is unknown. Germline CDR1 reads SGHNT; CDR2 reads YYREEE (reference sequence). There are 16 residues in the CDR3. Trimming cost V 4 bases and J 0 bases; bases outside gene matches: 6. Data came from immunoSEQ multiplex PCR; TCRdb stores just in-frame clones and leaves some out. The profile covers 150,000 to 200,000 clones, with about 82% appearing a single time and around 2.4% taken by the ten largest. This record comes from a study of cytomegalovirus exposure and HLA in healthy donors. Findings and limits, study-wide: There were approximately 150 TCR beta chains listed as cytomegalovirus-associated. For cytomegalovirus status, the classifier reportedly gave diagnoses with high specificity and sensitivity. Whilst most TCR sequences proved rare, a subset of public TCRs occurred across many donors.

The chain uses TRBV5-4 and TRBJ2-1; 8 positions match TRBD2. This clonotype originated in a young man in good health and CMV-seropositive. Sequenced sample: PBMCs. The CDR3 DNA is TGTGCCAGCAGCAGCGGGGGCGCGAGCTCCTACAATGAGCAGTTCTTC. This translates into CASSSGGASSYNEQFF.